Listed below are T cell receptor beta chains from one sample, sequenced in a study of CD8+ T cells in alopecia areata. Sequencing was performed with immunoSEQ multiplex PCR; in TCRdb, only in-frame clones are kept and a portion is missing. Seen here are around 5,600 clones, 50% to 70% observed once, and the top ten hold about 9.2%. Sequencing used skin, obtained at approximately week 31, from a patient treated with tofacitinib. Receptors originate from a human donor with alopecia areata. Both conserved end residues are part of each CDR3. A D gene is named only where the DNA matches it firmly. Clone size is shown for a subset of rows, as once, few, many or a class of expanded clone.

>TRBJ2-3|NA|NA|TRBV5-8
CASRYQAALSTDTQYF
TGTGCCAGCAGGTACCAAGCAGCCCTTAGCACAGATACGCAGTATTTT
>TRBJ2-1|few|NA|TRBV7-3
CASSLGGGGSSYNEQFF
TGTGCCAGCAGCTTGGGGGGTGGTGGGAGCTCCTACAATGAGCAGTTCTTC
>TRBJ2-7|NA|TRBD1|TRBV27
CASSSTGTGAYEQYF
TGTGCCAGCAGTTCGACCGGGACAGGGGCCTACGAGCAGTACTTC
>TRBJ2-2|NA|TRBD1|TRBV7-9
CASSLGDREYDTGELFF
TGTGCCAGCAGCTTAGGAGACAGGGAGTATGACACCGGGGAGCTGTTTTTT
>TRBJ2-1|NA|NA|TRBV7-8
CASSLPGEQFF
TGTGCCAGCAGCTTACCCGGTGAGCAGTTCTTC
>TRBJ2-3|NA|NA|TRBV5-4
CASSLSSTDTQYF
TGTGCCAGCAGCTTGTCGAGCACAGATACGCAGTATTTT
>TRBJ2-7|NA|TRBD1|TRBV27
CASSSTGTGAYEQYF
TGTGCCAGCAGTTCGACCGGGACAGGGGCCTACGAGCAGTATTTC
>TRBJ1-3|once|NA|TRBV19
CASSMKASGNTIYF
TGTGCCAGTAGTATGAAAGCCTCTGGAAACACCATATATTTT
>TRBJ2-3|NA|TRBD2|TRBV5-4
CASSLGGLAAQLSSTDTQYF
TGTGCCAGCAGCTTGGGGGGACTAGCGGCCCAGCTATCTAGCACAGATACGCAGTATTTT
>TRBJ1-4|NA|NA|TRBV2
CASRGGAGGVNEKLFF
TGTGCCAGCAGGGGCGGAGCTGGGGGGGTTAATGAAAAACTGTTTTTT
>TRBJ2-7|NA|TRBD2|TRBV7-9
CASSLIGGALRYEQYF
TGTGCCAGCAGCTTGATCGGGGGGGCTCTTCGCTACGAGCAGTACTTC
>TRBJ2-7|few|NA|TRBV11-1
CASSSRSWGSYEQYF
TGTGCCAGCAGCTCCCGCTCCTGGGGTTCCTACGAGCAGTACTTC
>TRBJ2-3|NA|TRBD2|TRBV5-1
CASSSGTSGSVDTQYF
TGCGCCAGCAGCTCGGGGACTAGCGGGAGTGTAGATACGCAGTATTTT
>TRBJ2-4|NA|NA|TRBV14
CASSPGGFVPLEGNIQYF
TGTGCCAGCAGCCCCGGCGGGTTTGTTCCTTTAGAGGGAAACATTCAGTACTTC
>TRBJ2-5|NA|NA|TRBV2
CASSEGYQETQYF
TGTGCCAGCAGTGAGGGGTACCAAGAGACCCAGTACTTC
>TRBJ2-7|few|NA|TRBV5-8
CASSPIGVIYEQYF
TGTGCCAGCAGCCCGATCGGGGTCATCTACGAGCAGTACTTC
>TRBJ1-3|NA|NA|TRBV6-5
CASSGSGNTIYF
TGTGCCAGCAGCGGGAGCGGAAACACCATATATTTT
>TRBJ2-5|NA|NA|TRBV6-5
CASSSRDRFPGETQYF
TGTGCCAGCAGTTCCCGGGACCGATTTCCAGGAGAGACCCAGTACTTC
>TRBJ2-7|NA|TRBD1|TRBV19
CAKRRTGGEQYF
TGTGCCAAAAGGCGGACAGGTGGCGAGCAGTACTTC
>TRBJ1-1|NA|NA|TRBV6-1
CAIWGMNTEAFF
TGTGCAATATGGGGCATGAACACTGAAGCTTTCTTT
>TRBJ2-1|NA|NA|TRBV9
CASSVGGVAVNEQFF
TGTGCCAGCAGCGTAGGGGGGGTCGCTGTTAATGAGCAGTTCTTC
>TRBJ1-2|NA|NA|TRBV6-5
CASGTPGPYGYTF
TGTGCCAGCGGCACCCCGGGCCCCTATGGCTACACCTTC
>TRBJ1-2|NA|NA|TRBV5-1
CASSWETNYTPGRGGAWGYTF
TGCGCCAGCAGCTGGGAGACTAACTATACCCCTGGACGGGGGGGCGCGTGGGGCTACACCTTC
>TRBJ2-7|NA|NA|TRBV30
CAWSINWGTSSYEQYF
TGTGCCTGGAGTATCAATTGGGGGACGAGCTCCTACGAGCAGTACTTC
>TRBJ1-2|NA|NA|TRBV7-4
CASSGSTRAARKTYGYTF
TGTGCCAGCAGCGGATCGACGAGAGCAGCGCGAAAGACCTATGGCTACACCTTC
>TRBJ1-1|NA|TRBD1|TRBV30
CAWSPPGQGKAFF
TGTGCCTGGAGTCCGCCTGGACAGGGGAAAGCTTTCTTT
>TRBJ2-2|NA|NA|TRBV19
CASSLQGGGELFF
TGTGCCAGTAGTCTACAGGGAGGCGGGGAGCTGTTTTTT
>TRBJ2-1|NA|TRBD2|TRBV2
CASSEVRLAVYNEQFF
TGTGCCAGCAGTGAGGTTCGGCTAGCGGTCTACAATGAGCAGTTCTTC
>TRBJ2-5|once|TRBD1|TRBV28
CASSLAPGQGPSETQYF
TGTGCCAGCAGTTTAGCGCCGGGACAGGGGCCCTCGGAGACCCAGTACTTC
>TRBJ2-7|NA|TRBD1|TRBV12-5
CASGLRTGPYEQYF
TGTGCTAGTGGCCTTAGGACAGGACCCTACGAGCAGTACTTC
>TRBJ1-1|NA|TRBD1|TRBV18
CASSPRTGSTNTEAFF
TGTGCCAGCTCACCGCGGACAGGGAGCACGAACACTGAAGCTTTCTTT
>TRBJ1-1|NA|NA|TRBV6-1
CASSERGNREAFF
TGTGCCAGCAGTGAAAGGGGAAACAGGGAAGCTTTCTTT
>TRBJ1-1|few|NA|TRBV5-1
CASSSGVEAFF
TGCGCCAGCAGCAGCGGGGTTGAAGCTTTCTTT
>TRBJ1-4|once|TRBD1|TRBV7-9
CASKPGTANEKLFF
TGTGCCAGCAAACCTGGGACAGCAAATGAAAAACTGTTTTTT
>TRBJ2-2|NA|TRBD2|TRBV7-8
CASSSGLLAGASGELFF
TGTGCCAGCAGCTCAGGCCTACTAGCGGGAGCTTCCGGGGAGCTGTTTTTT
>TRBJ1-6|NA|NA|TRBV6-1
CASSEVRGANSPLHF
TGTGCCAGCAGTGAAGTACGGGGGGCGAATTCACCCCTCCACTTT
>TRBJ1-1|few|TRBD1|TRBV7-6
CASSLGQRNTEAFF
TGTGCCAGCAGCCTGGGACAGCGGAACACTGAAGCTTTCTTT
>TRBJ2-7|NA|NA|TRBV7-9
CASSLDRDTYEQYF
TGTGCCAGCAGCTTAGACCGGGACACCTACGAGCAGTACTTC
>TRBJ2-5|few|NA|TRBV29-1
CSALDWTEETQYF
TGCAGCGCCCTCGATTGGACAGAAGAGACCCAGTACTTC
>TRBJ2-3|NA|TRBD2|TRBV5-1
CASSLLFQRGDTDTQYF
TGCGCCAGCAGCTTGCTCTTCCAGCGGGGGGACACAGATACGCAGTATTTT
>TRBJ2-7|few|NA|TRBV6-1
CASSDNEQYF
TGTGCCAGCAGTGATAACGAGCAGTACTTC
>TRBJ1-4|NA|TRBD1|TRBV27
CASSARGDTNEKLFF
TGTGCCAGCAGTGCCAGGGGGGACACAAATGAAAAACTGTTTTTT
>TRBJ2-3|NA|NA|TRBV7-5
CASSFDSDTQYF
TGTGCCAGCAGCTTTGACAGCGATACGCAGTATTTT
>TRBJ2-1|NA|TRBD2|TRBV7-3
CASSVRWLAGAYEQFF
TGTGCCAGCAGCGTTAGATGGCTAGCGGGAGCATATGAGCAGTTCTTC
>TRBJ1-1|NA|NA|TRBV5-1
CASSLDYQGDTEAFF
TGCGCCAGCAGCTTGGATTACCAGGGTGACACTGAAGCTTTCTTT
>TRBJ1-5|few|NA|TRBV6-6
CASTGTLRDNQPQHF
TGTGCCAGCACTGGGACCCTTAGGGACAATCAGCCCCAGCATTTT
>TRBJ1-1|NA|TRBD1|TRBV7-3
CASSLQGAQMGTEAFF
TGTGCCAGCAGCTTGCAGGGGGCGCAAATGGGGACTGAAGCTTTCTTT
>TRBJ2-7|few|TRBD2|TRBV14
CASSQDPWGGLLEQYF
TGTGCCAGCAGCCAAGATCCTTGGGGAGGGCTATTGGAGCAGTACTTC
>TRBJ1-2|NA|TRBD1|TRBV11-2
CASSMGTGGNYGYTF
TGTGCCAGCAGCATGGGGACAGGGGGCAACTATGGCTACACCTTC
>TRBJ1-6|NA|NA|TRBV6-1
CASSEILGYGNSPLHF
TGTGCCAGCAGTGAAATTTTGGGGTACGGTAATTCACCCCTCCACTTT
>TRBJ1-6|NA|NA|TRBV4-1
CASSQVSSGSSPLHF
TGCGCCAGCAGCCAAGTATCTTCGGGTAGTTCACCCCTCCACTTT
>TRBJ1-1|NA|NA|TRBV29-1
CSVEGGPNTEAFF
TGCAGCGTTGAAGGCGGCCCGAACACTGAAGCTTTCTTT
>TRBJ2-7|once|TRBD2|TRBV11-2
CASSLASGTSGYEQYF
TGTGCCAGCAGCTTAGCGTCAGGGACTAGCGGATACGAGCAGTACTTC